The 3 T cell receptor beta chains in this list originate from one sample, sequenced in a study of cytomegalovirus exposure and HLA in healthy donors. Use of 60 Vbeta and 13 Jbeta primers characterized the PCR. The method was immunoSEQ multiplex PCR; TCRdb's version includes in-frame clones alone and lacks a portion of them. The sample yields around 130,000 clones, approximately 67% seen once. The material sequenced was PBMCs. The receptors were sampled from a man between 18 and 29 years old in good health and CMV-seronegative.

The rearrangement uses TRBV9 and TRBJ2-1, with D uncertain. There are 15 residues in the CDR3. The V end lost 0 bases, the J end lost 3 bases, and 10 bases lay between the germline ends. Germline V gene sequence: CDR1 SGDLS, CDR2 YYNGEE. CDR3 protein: CASSVEIAGYNEQFF. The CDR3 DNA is TGTGCCAGCAGCGTAGAAATAGCCGGCTACAATGAGCAGTTCTTC.

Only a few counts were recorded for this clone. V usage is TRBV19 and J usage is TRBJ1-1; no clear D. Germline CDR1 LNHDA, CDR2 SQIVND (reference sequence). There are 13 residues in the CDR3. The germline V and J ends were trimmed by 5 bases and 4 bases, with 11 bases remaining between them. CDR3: CASSRVGGTEAFF. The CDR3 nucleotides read TGTGCCAGTAGTCGCGTAGGCGGCACTGAAGCTTTCTTT. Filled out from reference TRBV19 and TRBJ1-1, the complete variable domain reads DGGITQSPKYLFRKEGQNVTLSCEQNLNHDAMYWYRQDPGQGLRLIYYSQIVNDFQKGDIAEGYSVSREKKESFPLTVTSAQKNPTAFYLCASSRVGGTEAFFGQGTRLTVV.

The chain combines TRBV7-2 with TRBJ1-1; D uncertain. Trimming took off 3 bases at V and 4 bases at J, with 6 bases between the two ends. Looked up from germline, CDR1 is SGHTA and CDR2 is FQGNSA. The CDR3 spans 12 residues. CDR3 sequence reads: CASSFPGTEAFF. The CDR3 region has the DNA TGTGCCAGCAGCTTTCCAGGCACTGAAGCTTTCTTT. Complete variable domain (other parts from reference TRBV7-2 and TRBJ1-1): GAGVSQSPSNKVTEKGKDVELRCDPISGHTALYWYRQSLGQGLEFLIYFQGNSAPDKSGLPSDRFSAERTGGSVSTLTIQRTQQEDSAVYLCASSFPGTEAFFGQGTRLTVV.